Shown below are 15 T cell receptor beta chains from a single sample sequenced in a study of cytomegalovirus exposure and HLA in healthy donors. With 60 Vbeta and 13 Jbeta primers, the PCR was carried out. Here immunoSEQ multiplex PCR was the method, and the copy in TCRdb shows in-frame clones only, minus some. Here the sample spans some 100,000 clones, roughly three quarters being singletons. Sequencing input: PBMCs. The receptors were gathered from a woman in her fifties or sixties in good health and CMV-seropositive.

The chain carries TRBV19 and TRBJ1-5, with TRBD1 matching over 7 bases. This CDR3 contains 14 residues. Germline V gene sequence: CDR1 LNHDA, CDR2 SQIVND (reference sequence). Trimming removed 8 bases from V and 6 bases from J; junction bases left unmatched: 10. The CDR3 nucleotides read TGTGCCAGTGTAGACCCACGGGACAGTCAGCCCCAGCATTTT. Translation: CASVDPRDSQPQHF.

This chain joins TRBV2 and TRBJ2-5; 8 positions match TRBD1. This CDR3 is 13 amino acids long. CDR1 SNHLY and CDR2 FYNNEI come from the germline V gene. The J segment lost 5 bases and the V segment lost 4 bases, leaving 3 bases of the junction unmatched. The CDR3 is CASSGQGRETQYF. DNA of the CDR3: TGTGCCAGCAGTGGACAGGGGCGGGAGACCCAGTACTTC.

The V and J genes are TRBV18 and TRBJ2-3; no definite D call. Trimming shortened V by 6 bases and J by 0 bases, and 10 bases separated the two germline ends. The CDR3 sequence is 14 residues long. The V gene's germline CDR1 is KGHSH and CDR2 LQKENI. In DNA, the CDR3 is TGTGCCAGCTCCCCTACAGATAGCACAGATACGCAGTATTTT. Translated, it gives CASSPTDSTDTQYF.

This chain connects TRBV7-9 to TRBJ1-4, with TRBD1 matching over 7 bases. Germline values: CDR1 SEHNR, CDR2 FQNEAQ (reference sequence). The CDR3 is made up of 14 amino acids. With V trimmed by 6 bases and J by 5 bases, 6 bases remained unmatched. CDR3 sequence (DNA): TGTGCCAGCAGTACAGGGGTCTTAAATGAAAAACTGTTTTTT. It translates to CASSTGVLNEKLFF.

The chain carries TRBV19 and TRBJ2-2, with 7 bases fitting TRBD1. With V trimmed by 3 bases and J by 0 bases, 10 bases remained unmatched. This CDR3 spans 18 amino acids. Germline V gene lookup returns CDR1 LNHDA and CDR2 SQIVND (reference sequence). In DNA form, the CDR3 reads TGTGCCAGTAGTATTAGGACAGGCCAAGTATCGAACACCGGGGAGCTGTTTTTT. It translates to CASSIRTGQVSNTGELFF.

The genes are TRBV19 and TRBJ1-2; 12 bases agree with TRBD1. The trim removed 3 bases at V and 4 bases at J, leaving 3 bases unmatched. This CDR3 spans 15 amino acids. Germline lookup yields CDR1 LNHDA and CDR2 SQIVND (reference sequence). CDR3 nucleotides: TGTGCCAGTAGTATTACGGGACAGGGGGCCTATGGCTACACCTTC. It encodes CASSITGQGAYGYTF.

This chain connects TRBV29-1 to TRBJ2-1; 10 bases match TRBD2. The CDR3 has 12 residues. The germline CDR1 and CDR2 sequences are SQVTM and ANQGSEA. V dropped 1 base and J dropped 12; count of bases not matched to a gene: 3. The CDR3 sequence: CSVEGGLAPQFF. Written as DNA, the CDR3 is TGCAGCGTTGAAGGGGGACTAGCGCCGCAGTTCTTC.

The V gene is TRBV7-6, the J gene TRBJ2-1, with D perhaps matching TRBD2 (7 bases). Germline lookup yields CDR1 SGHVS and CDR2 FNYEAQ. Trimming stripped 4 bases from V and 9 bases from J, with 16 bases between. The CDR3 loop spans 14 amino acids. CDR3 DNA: TGTGCCAGCAGCTCACCCCGGCGGGGGCCTGAGCAGTTCTTC. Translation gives CASSSPRRGPEQFF.

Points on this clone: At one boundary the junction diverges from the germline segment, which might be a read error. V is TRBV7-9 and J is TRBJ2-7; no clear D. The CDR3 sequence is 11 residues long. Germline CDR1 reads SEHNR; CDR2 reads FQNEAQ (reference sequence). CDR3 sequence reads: CSSRNTYEQYF. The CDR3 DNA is TGTTCCAGCAGAAACACCTACGAGCAGTACTTC.

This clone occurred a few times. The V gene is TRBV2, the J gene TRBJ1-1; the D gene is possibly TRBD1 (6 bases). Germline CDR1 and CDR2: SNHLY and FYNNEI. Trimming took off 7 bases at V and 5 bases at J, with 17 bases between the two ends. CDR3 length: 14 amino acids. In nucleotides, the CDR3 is TGTGCCAGCACACAGGGTCCGTTCGAAACTGAAGCTTTCTTT. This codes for CASTQGPFETEAFF.

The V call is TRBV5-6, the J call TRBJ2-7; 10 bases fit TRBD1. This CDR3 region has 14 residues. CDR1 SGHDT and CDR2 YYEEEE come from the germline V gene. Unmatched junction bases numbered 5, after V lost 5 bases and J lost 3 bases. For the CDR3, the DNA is TGTGCCAGCAGTTCCGGGACAGGGGTCTACGAGCAGTACTTC. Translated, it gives CASSSGTGVYEQYF.

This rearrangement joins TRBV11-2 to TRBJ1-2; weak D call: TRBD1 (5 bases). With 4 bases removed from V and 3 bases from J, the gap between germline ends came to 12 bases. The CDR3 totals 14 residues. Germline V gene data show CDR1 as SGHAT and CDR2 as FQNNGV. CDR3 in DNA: TGTGCCAGCAGCTCCAATAGGGGCTACTATGGCTACACCTTC. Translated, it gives CASSSNRGYYGYTF. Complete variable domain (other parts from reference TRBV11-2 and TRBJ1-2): EAGVAQSPRYKIIEKRQSVAFWCNPISGHATLYWYQQILGQGPKLLIQFQNNGVVDDSQLPKDRFSAERLKGVDSTLKIQPAKLEDSAVYLCASSSNRGYYGYTFGSGTRLTVV.

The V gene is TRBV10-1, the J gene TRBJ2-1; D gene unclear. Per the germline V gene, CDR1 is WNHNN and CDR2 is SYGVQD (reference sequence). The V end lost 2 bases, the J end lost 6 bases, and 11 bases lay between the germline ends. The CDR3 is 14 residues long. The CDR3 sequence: CASSENLIGNEQFF. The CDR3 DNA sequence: TGCGCCAGCAGTGAGAATTTGATCGGCAATGAGCAGTTCTTC.

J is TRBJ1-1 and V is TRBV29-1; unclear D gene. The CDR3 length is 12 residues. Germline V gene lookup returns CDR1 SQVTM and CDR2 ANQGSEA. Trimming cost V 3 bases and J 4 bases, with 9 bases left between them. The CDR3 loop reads CSVERDTTEAFF. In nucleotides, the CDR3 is TGCAGCGTTGAGAGGGATACCACTGAAGCTTTCTTT.

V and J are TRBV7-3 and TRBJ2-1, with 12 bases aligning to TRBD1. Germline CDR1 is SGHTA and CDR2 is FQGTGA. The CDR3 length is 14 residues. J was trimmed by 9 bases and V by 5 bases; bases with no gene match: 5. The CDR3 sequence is CASSGTGGWGEQFF. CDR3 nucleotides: TGTGCCAGCAGCGGGACAGGGGGCTGGGGTGAGCAGTTCTTC. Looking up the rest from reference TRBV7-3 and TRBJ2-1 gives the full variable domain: GAGVSQTPSNKVTEKGKYVELRCDPISGHTALYWYRQSLGQGPEFLIYFQGTGAADDSGLPNDRFFAVRPEGSVSTLKIQRTERGDSAVYLCASSGTGGWGEQFFGPGTRLTVL.